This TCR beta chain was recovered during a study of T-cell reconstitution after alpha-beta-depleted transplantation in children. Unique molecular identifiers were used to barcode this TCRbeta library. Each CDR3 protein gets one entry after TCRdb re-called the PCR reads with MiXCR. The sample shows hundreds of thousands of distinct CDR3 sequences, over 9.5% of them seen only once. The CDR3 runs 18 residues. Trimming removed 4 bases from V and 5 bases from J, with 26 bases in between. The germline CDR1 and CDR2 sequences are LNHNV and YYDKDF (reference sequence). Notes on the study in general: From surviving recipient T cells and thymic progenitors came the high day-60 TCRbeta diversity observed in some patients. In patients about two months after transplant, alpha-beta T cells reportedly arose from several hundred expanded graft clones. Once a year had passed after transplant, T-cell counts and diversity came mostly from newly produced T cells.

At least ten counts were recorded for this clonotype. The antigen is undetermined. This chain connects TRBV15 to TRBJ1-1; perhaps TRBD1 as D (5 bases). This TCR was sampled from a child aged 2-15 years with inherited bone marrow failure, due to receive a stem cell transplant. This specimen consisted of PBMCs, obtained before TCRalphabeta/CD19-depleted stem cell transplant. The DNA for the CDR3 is TGTGCCACCAGCACCCCCCCCGGACACCTCCCTGCGGGAACTGAAGCTTTCTTT. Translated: CATSTPPGHLPAGTEAFF. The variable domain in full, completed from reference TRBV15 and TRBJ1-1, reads DAMVIQNPRYQVTQFGKPVTLSCSQTLNHNVMYWYQQKSSQAPKLLFHYYDKDFNNEADTPDNFQSRRPNTSFCFLDIRSPGLGDTAMYLCATSTPPGHLPAGTEAFFGQGTRLTVV.